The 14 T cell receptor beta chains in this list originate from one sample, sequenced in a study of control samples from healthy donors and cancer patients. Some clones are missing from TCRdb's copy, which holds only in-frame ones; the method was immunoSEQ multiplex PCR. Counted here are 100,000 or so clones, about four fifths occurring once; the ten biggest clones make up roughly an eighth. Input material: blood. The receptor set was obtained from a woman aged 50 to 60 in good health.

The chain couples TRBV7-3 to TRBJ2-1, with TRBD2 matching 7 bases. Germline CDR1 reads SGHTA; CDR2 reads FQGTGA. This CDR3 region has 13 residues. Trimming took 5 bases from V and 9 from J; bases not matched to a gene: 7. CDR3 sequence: CASSPGLVGEQFF. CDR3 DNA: TGTGCCAGCAGCCCTGGACTAGTCGGTGAGCAGTTCTTC. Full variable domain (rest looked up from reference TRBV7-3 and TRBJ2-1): GAGVSQTPSNKVTEKGKYVELRCDPISGHTALYWYRQSLGQGPEFLIYFQGTGAADDSGLPNDRFFAVRPEGSVSTLKIQRTERGDSAVYLCASSPGLVGEQFFGPGTRLTVL.

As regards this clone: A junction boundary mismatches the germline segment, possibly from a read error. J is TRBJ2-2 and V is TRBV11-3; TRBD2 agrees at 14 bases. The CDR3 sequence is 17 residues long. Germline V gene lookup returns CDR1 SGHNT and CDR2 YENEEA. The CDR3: CPSRPTSGGADTGELFF. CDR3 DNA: TGTCCCAGCAGGCCGACTAGCGGGGGGGCGGACACCGGGGAGCTGTTTTTT. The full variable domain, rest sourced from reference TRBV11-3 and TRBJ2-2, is EAGVVQSPRYKIIEKKQPVAFWCNPISGHNTLYWYLQNLGQGPELLIRYENEEAVDDSQLPKDRFSAERLKGVDSTLKIQPAELGDSAVYLCPSRPTSGGADTGELFFGEGSRLTVL.

DNA for the CDR3: TGTGCCAGCGGGGTCTGGACGCCGAACACCGGGGAGCTGTTTTTT. It specifies CASGVWTPNTGELFF. The chain joins TRBV5-4 to TRBJ2-2; D not resolved. This CDR3 spans 15 amino acids. CDR1 SGHNT and CDR2 YYREEE come from the germline V gene (reference sequence). V was shortened by 7 bases and J by 0 bases, with 13 bases between the two germline ends. Using reference TRBV5-4 and TRBJ2-2 for the parts outside the CDR3, the full variable domain is ETGVTQSPTHLIKTRGQQVTLRCSSQSGHNTVSWYQQALGQGPQFIFQYYREEENGRGNFPPRFSGLQFPNYSSELNVNALELDDSALYLCASGVWTPNTGELFFGEGSRLTVL.

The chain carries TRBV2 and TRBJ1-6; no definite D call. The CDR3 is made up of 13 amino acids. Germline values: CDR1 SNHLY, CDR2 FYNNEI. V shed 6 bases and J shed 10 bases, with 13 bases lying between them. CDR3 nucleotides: TGTGCCAGCAGGGATGTCGGCCCCTCACCCCTCCACTTT. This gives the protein CASRDVGPSPLHF.

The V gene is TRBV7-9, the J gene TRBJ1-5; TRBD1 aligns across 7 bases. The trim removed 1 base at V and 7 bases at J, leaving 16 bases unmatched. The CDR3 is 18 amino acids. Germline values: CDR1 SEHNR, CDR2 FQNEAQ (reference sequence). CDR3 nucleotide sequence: TGTGCCAGCAGCTTAGTCGGAGGGCGGACAGGAGGCCGGCAGCCCCAGCATTTT. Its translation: CASSLVGGRTGGRQPQHF.

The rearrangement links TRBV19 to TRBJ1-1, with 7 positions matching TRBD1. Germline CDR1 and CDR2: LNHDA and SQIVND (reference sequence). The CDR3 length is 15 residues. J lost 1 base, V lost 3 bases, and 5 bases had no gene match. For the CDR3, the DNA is TGTGCCAGTAGTATTCTGGGGACAGCGAACACTGAAGCTTTCTTT. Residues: CASSILGTANTEAFF.

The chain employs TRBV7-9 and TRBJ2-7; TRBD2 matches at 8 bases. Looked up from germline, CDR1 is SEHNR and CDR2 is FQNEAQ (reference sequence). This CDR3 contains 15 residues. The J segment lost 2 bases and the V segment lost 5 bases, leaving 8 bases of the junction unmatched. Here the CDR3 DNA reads TGTGCCAGCAGCCAACTCGGGGGGGGCCCCTACGAGCAGTACTTC. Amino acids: CASSQLGGGPYEQYF.

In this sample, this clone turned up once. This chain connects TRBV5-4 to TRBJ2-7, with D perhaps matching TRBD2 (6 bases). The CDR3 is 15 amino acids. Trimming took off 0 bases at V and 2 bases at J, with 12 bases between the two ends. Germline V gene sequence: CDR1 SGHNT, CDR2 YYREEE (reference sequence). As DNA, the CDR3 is TGTGCCAGCAGCTTGGGAGGCGGGGTTACCTACGAGCAGTACTTC. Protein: CASSLGGGVTYEQYF.

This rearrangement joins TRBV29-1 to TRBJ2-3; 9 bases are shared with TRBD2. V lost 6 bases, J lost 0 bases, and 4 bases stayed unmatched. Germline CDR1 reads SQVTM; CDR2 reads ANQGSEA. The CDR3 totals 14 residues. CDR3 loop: CSVLAGSSTDTQYF. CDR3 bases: TGCAGCGTCCTAGCGGGATCTAGCACAGATACGCAGTATTTT.

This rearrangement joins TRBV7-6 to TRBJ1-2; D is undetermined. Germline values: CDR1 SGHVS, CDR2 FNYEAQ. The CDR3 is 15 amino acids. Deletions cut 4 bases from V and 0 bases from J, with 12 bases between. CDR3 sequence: CASSSRDGTNYGYTF. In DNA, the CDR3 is TGTGCCAGCAGCTCCCGCGACGGGACTAACTATGGCTACACCTTC.

The CDR3 sequence: CAFENANEQFF. CDR3 sequence (DNA): TGTGCCTTCGAAAATGCCAATGAGCAGTTCTTC. The rearrangement joins TRBV30 to TRBJ2-1; D call uncertain. The CDR3 runs to 11 residues. CDR1 is GTSNPN, CDR2 SVGIG, per germline (reference sequence). V was shortened by 7 bases and J by 6 bases, with 10 bases between the two germline ends. The variable domain in full, completed from reference TRBV30 and TRBJ2-1, reads SQTIHQWPATLVQPVGSPLSLECTVEGTSNPNLYWYRQAAGRGLQLLFYSVGIGQISSEVPQNLSASRPQDRQFILSSKKLLLSDSGFYLCAFENANEQFFGPGTRLTVL.

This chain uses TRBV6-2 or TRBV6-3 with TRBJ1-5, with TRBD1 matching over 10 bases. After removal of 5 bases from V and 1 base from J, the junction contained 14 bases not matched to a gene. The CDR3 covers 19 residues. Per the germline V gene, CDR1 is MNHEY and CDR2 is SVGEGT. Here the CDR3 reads CASSPIRTGGPRSNQPQHF. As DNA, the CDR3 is TGTGCCAGCAGTCCGATTAGGACAGGGGGACCTAGGAGCAATCAGCCCCAGCATTTT.

The CDR3 nucleotides read TGCAGCGCCGGGGGTGCAGCCGCGAACACCGGGGAGCTGTTTTTT. Amino acids: CSAGGAAANTGELFF. The rearrangement links TRBV29-1 to TRBJ2-2; TRBD2 is a possible D gene (6 bases). This CDR3 is built from 15 residues. V dropped 7 bases and J dropped 0 bases, with 15 bases sitting between them. CDR1 and CDR2 (germline): SQVTM, ANQGSEA.

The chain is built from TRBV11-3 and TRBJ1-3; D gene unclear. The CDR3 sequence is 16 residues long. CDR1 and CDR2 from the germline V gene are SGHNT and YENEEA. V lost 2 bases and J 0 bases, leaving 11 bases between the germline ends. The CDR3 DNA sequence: TGTGCCAGCAGCTTAATGGGCAGAAGCTCTGGAAACACCATATATTTT. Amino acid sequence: CASSLMGRSSGNTIYF. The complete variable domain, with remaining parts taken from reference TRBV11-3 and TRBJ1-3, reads EAGVVQSPRYKIIEKKQPVAFWCNPISGHNTLYWYLQNLGQGPELLIRYENEEAVDDSQLPKDRFSAERLKGVDSTLKIQPAELGDSAVYLCASSLMGRSSGNTIYFGEGSWLTVV.